This T cell receptor beta chain was captured in a study of T cells in tumors after PD-1 blockade. TCRdb keeps only in-frame clones here, not all; method: immunoSEQ multiplex PCR. The repertoire holds fewer than 50,000 clones, with approximately 81% as singletons. V was clipped by 3 bases and J by 7 bases, with 7 bases between them. The CDR3 is made up of 12 amino acids. This receptor was taken from a human donor with basal cell carcinoma. The sample in question was PBMCs, obtained before anti-PD-1 treatment. The V gene is TRBV12-3 or TRBV12-4, the J gene TRBJ1-5; tentatively, D is TRBD1 (6 bases). CDR3 DNA: TGTGCCAGCAGTTTCGGGACACAGCCCCAGCATTTT. Translation gives CASSFGTQPQHF.